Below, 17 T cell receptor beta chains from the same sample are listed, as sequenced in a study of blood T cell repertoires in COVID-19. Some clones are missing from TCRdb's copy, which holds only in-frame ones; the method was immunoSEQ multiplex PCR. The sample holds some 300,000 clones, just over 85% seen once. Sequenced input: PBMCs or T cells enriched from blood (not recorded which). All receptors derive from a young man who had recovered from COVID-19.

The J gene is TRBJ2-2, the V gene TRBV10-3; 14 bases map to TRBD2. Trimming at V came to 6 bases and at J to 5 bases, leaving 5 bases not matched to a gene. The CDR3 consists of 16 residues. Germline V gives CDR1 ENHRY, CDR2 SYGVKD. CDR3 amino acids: CAIRGTSGRGTGELFF. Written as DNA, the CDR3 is TGTGCCATCAGGGGGACTAGCGGGAGAGGAACCGGGGAGCTGTTTTTT.

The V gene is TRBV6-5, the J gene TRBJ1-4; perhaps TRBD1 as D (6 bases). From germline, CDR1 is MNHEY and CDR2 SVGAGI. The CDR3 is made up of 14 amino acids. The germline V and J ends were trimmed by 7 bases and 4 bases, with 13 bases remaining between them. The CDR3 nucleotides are TGTGCCAGCAAGCCGGGACACCTTAATGAAAAACTGTTTTTT. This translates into CASKPGHLNEKLFF.

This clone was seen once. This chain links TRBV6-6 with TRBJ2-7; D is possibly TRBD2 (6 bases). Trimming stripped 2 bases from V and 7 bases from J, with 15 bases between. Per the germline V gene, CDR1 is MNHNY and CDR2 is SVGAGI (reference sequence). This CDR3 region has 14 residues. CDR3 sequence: CASSYARGRGEQYF. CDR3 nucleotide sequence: TGTGCCAGCAGTTACGCCCGCGGGCGGGGAGAGCAGTACTTC.

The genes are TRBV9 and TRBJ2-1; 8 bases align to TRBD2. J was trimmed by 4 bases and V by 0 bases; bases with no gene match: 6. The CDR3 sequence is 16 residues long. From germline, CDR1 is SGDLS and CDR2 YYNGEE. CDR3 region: CASSVAGGTIYNEQFF. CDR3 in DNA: TGTGCCAGCAGCGTAGCGGGAGGGACGATTTACAATGAGCAGTTCTTC.

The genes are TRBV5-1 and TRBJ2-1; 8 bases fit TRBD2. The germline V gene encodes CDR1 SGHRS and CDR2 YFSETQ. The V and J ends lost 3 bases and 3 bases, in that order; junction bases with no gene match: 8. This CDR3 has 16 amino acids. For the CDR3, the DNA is TGCGCCAGCAGCTCCTCGGGGACTAGATACTACAATGAGCAGTTCTTC. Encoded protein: CASSSSGTRYYNEQFF.

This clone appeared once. CDR3 DNA: TGCGCCAGCAGTCACGGGGGGAATGAGCAGTTCTTC. The encoded protein is CASSHGGNEQFF. The chain uses TRBV4-1 and TRBJ2-1; TRBD2 matches at 7 bases. This CDR3 spans 12 amino acids. CDR1 is MGHRA, CDR2 YSYEKL, per germline. J gave up 7 bases and V 6 bases, and 3 bases lay outside the gene matches.

This CDR3 reads CASSLGAPGMNTEAFF. CDR3 DNA sequence: TGTGCCAGCAGCTTAGGGGCTCCGGGGATGAACACTGAAGCTTTCTTT. This rearrangement joins TRBV11-3 to TRBJ1-1; D is unclear. This CDR3 spans 16 amino acids. V lost 1 base and J lost 0, with 12 bases in between. Per germline, CDR1 SGHNT and CDR2 YENEEA.

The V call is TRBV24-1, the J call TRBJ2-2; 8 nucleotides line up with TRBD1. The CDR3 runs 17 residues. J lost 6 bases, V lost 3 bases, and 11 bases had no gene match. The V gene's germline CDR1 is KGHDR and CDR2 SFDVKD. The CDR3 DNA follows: TGTGCCACCAGTGATCGACAAACCAGGGGGCGCGCCGGGGAGCTGTTTTTT. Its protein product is CATSDRQTRGRAGELFF.

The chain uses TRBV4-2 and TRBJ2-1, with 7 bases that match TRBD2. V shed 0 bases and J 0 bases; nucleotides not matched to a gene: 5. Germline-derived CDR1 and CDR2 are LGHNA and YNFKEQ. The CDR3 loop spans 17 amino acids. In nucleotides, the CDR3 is TGTGCCAGCAGCCAAGATCTCGGGGGGAGCTCCTACAATGAGCAGTTCTTC. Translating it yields CASSQDLGGSSYNEQFF.

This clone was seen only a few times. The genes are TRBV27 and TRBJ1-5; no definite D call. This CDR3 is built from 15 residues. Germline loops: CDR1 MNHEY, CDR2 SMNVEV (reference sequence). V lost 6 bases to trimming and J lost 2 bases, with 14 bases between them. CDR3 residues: CASRHGRRGNQPQHF. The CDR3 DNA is TGTGCCAGCAGGCACGGGAGGAGGGGCAATCAGCCCCAGCATTTT.

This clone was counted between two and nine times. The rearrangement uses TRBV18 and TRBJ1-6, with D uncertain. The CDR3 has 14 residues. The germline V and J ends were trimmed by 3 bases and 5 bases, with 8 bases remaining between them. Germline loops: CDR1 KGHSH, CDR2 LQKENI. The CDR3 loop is CASSPRGDNSPLHF. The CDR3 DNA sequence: TGTGCCAGCTCACCGCGGGGAGATAATTCACCCCTCCACTTT.

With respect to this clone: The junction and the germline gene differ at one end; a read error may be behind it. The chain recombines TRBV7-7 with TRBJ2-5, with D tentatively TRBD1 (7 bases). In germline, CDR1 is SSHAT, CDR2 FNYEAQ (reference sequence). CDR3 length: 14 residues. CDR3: CASSSEAQGGTQYF. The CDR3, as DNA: TGTGCTAGCAGCTCCGAAGCTCAGGGGGGGACCCAGTACTTC.

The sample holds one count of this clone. This chain's CDR3 is CASSQATSGRAGNEQFF. CDR3 coding DNA: TGTGCCAGCAGCCAAGCGACTAGCGGGAGGGCCGGGAATGAGCAGTTCTTC. This chain joins TRBV4-2 and TRBJ2-1; 14 bases agree with TRBD2. This CDR3 contains 17 residues. The trim removed 1 base at V and 7 bases at J, leaving 6 bases unmatched. Per the germline V gene, CDR1 is LGHNA and CDR2 is YNFKEQ.

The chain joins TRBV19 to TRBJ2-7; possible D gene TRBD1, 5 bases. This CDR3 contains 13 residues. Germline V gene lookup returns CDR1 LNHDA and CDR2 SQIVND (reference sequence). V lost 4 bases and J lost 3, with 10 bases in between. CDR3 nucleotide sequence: TGTGCCAGTAGTAAGGCGCAGGGCTACGAGCAGTACTTC. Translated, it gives CASSKAQGYEQYF. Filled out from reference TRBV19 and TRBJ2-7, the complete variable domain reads DGGITQSPKYLFRKEGQNVTLSCEQNLNHDAMYWYRQDPGQGLRLIYYSQIVNDFQKGDIAEGYSVSREKKESFPLTVTSAQKNPTAFYLCASSKAQGYEQYFGPGTRLTVT.

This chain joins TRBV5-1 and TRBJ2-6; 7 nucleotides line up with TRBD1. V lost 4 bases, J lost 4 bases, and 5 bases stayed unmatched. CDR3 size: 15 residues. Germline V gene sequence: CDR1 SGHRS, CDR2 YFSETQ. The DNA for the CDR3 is TGCGCCAGCAGCCCCAGGGGGTCGGGGGCCAACGTCCTGACTTTC. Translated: CASSPRGSGANVLTF.

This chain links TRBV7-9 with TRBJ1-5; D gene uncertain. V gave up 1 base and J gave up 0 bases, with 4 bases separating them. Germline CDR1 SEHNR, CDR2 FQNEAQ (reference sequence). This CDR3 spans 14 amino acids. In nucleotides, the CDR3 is TGTGCCAGCAGCTTAGACGGTAGCAATCAGCCCCAGCATTTT. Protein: CASSLDGSNQPQHF.

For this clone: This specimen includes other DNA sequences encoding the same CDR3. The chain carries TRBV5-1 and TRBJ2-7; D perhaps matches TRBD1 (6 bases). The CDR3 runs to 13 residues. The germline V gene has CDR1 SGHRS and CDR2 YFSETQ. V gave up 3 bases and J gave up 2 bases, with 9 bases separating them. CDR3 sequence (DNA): TGCGCCAGCAGCTCTGGACAGACCTACGAGCAGTACTTC. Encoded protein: CASSSGQTYEQYF.